A single sample gave rise to the 31 T cell receptor beta chains below, sequenced in a study of early stage breast cancer tumors. Using immunoSEQ multiplex PCR, the repertoire was profiled, and TCRdb retains in-frame clones only, with some absent. There are tens of thousands of clones in the sample; 90% to 95% occur only once, and about 5% lies in the top ten. The sample comprised blood. The receptors shown here come from a person aged 70 to 85 with breast cancer.

The CDR3 reads CASSSDRAEAFF. As DNA, the CDR3 is TGTGCCAGCAGTTCGGACAGGGCGGAAGCTTTCTTT. V is TRBV6-5 and J is TRBJ1-1; TRBD1 matches at 8 bases. V dropped 4 bases and J dropped 8; count of bases not matched to a gene: 3. The CDR3 extends over 12 amino acids. Per germline, CDR1 MNHEY and CDR2 SVGAGI.

The chain employs TRBV5-4 and TRBJ1-1; TRBD1 matches at 8 bases. The junction had 4 bases not matched to a gene; V was cut back by 2 bases and J by 4 bases. In germline, CDR1 is SGHNT, CDR2 YYREEE (reference sequence). CDR3 length: 14 amino acids. As DNA, the CDR3 is TGTGCCAGCAGCTTCTCTACAGGGGGCACTGAAGCTTTCTTT. Translation: CASSFSTGGTEAFF.

The chain uses TRBV4-2 and TRBJ2-7, with TRBD2 matching 7 bases. The junction had 11 bases not matched to a gene; V was cut back by 0 bases and J by 3 bases. The CDR3 is 17 residues long. Germline V gene lookup returns CDR1 LGHNA and CDR2 YNFKEQ. In DNA form, the CDR3 reads TGTGCCAGCAGCCAAGATAGTCGGGAGGTCCCATTCTACGAGCAGTACTTC. Protein sequence: CASSQDSREVPFYEQYF.

V and J are TRBV19 and TRBJ2-7, with D possibly matching TRBD2 (7 bases). Deletions cut 8 bases from V and 2 bases from J, with 13 bases between. The length of the CDR3 is 13 residues. Germline assignment: CDR1 LNHDA and CDR2 SQIVND (reference sequence). DNA of the CDR3: TGTGCCAGTTGGGGAGGGGGGACCTACGAGCAGTACTTC. Amino acids: CASWGGGTYEQYF.

This clone was counted between two and nine times. The chain combines TRBV6-5 with TRBJ1-4, with TRBD1 matching 10 bases. Germline V lookup: CDR1 MNHEY, CDR2 SVGAGI. The CDR3 runs 15 residues. V trimming: 8 bases; J trimming: 10 bases; junction bases outside the gene matches: 13. CDR3 nucleotides: TGTGCCAGCCGCCTAAGTGGGACAGGGGATGGAAAACTGTTTTTT. Translation gives CASRLSGTGDGKLFF.

This chain connects TRBV7-7 to TRBJ2-3, with D possibly matching TRBD2 (6 bases). Trimming left V 1 base short and J 5 bases short, with 7 bases between. There are 13 residues in the CDR3. Germline CDR1 and CDR2: SSHAT and FNYEAQ (reference sequence). The CDR3 nucleotides are TGTGCCAGCAGCTTAGACGGGGGAGATACGCAGTATTTT. Its protein is CASSLDGGDTQYF.

This rearrangement joins TRBV2 to TRBJ2-2; TRBD1 might be the D (6 bases). Germline assignment: CDR1 SNHLY and CDR2 FYNNEI. The length of the CDR3 is 16 residues. V was cut by 2 bases and J by 1 base, with 11 bases left in between. CDR3 loop: CASSEIQGWNTGELFF. The CDR3 bases are TGTGCCAGCAGTGAAATACAGGGTTGGAACACCGGGGAGCTGTTTTTT.

The chain joins TRBV11-2 to TRBJ2-3; D is uncertain. Trimming pared 5 bases from V and 3 bases from J, leaving 3 bases between. Germline-derived CDR1 and CDR2 are SGHAT and FQNNGV. The CDR3 covers 11 residues. CDR3 sequence (DNA): TGTGCCAGCAGCGCGACAGATACGCAGTATTTT. It translates to CASSATDTQYF.

As concerns this clone: Compared with germline, one end of the junction differs, possibly owing to a read error. This chain joins TRBV29-1 and TRBJ2-3; 8 bases match TRBD1. Germline CDR1 SQVTM, CDR2 ANQGSEA. The CDR3 totals 13 residues. For the CDR3, the DNA is TGCAGCGTTGAAGGACAGGGGAAAGATGCGCAGTATTTT. It specifies CSVEGQGKDAQYF.

The CDR3 protein is CASSPGGRELFF. CDR3 DNA sequence: TGTGCCAGCAGTCCAGGGGGCCGGGAGCTGTTTTTT. This chain uses TRBV6-1 with TRBJ2-2; 8 bases match TRBD1. This CDR3 spans 12 amino acids. With V trimmed by 5 bases and J by 9 bases, 2 bases remained unmatched. Germline V gene sequence: CDR1 MNHNS, CDR2 SASEGT.

The rearrangement links TRBV18 to TRBJ2-5, with no clear D. There are 13 residues in the CDR3. Deletions cut 3 bases from V and 2 bases from J, with 7 bases between. The germline V gene has CDR1 KGHSH and CDR2 LQKENI. DNA for the CDR3: TGTGCCAGCTCACCCCAGCGACAAGAGACCCAGTACTTC. Translating it yields CASSPQRQETQYF.

This chain uses TRBV7-9 with TRBJ2-3; D gene uncertain. V lost 1 base, J lost 2 bases, and 10 bases lay in between. CDR1 and CDR2 from the germline V gene are SEHNR and FQNEAQ (reference sequence). The CDR3 spans 15 residues. The CDR3 here is CASSLDVSLTDTQYF. For the CDR3, the DNA is TGTGCCAGCAGCTTAGACGTCAGTCTCACAGATACGCAGTATTTT.

The chain has TRBV5-6 and TRBJ2-1, with a possible D match to TRBD2 (5 bases). The germline V gene has CDR1 SGHDT and CDR2 YYEEEE. V lost 0 bases to trimming and J lost 4 bases, with 11 bases between them. The CDR3 length is 15 residues. CDR3 region: CASSLVTGMYNEQFF. The CDR3, as DNA: TGTGCCAGCAGCTTGGTCACGGGGATGTACAATGAGCAGTTCTTC.

The rearrangement uses TRBV13 and TRBJ2-7; 8 positions agree with TRBD1. V lost 5 bases, J lost 3 bases, and 9 bases stayed unmatched. Germline values: CDR1 PRHDT, CDR2 FYEKMQ (reference sequence). The CDR3 contains 15 residues. Here the CDR3 reads CASSVRGQAIYEQYF. As DNA, the CDR3 is TGTGCCAGCAGCGTAAGGGGACAGGCGATCTACGAGCAGTACTTC.

This clone was found once. The chain recombines TRBV7-9 with TRBJ2-7; D may be TRBD1 (7 bases). V shed 11 bases and J shed 5 bases, with 19 bases lying between them. CDR3 length: 13 residues. Germline CDR1 is SEHNR and CDR2 is FQNEAQ (reference sequence). CDR3 DNA sequence: TGTGCCGCCGGGGACAGCGGGTACCACGAGCAGTACTTC. This gives the protein CAAGDSGYHEQYF.

This rearrangement joins TRBV6-1 to TRBJ2-7; TRBD1 agrees at 7 bases. V lost 4 bases and J lost 6; bases outside the gene matches: 15. CDR3 length: 16 residues. CDR1 and CDR2 (germline): MNHNS, SASEGT. CDR3 region: CASSVPGRQGRGEQYF. The CDR3 nucleotides are TGTGCCAGCAGTGTCCCGGGGAGACAGGGAAGGGGCGAGCAGTACTTC.

This rearrangement joins TRBV9 to TRBJ2-2; 9 bases are a match to TRBD2. Germline trimming cut 4 bases from V and 6 bases from J; bases unmatched to any gene: 10. Germline CDR1 is SGDLS and CDR2 is YYNGEE. The CDR3 consists of 16 residues. Here the CDR3 DNA reads TGTGCCAGCAGCATACTAGCGGGTGCGGGGGCCGGGGAGCTGTTTTTT. Encoded protein: CASSILAGAGAGELFF.

The chain carries TRBV6-1 and TRBJ2-1, with D tentatively TRBD2 (5 bases). CDR3 length: 15 amino acids. Deletions cut 3 bases from V and 5 bases from J, with 14 bases between. The germline V gene has CDR1 MNHNS and CDR2 SASEGT. CDR3 sequence reads: CASSDGGSFNNEQFF. Here the CDR3 DNA reads TGTGCCAGCAGTGATGGTGGGAGTTTCAACAATGAGCAGTTCTTC.

CDR3 in DNA: TGTGCCAGCAGCTTAGCGTACGGAGCGGGGTCCTACAATGAGCAGTTCTTC. Translated, it gives CASSLAYGAGSYNEQFF. The V gene is TRBV7-6, the J gene TRBJ2-1; 7 bases match TRBD2. This CDR3 region has 17 residues. From germline, CDR1 is SGHVS and CDR2 FNYEAQ. The trim removed 0 bases at V and 1 base at J, leaving 6 bases unmatched.

V gene TRBV6-5 combines with J gene TRBJ1-2; 9 nucleotides line up with TRBD1. Germline trimming cut 6 bases from V and 8 bases from J; bases unmatched to any gene: 13. The CDR3 loop spans 15 amino acids. From germline, CDR1 is MNHEY and CDR2 SVGAGI. The DNA for the CDR3 is TGTGCCAGCAGCCCCGGGACAGGGTGGGTTGGGGGCTACACCTTC. This sequence encodes CASSPGTGWVGGYTF.

The chain links TRBV28 to TRBJ1-1; 8 nucleotides agree with TRBD1. V was pared by 7 bases and J by 6 bases, with 10 bases of the junction left unmatched. CDR3 length equals 14 residues. Germline V lookup: CDR1 MDHEN, CDR2 SYDVKM. CDR3 in DNA: TGTGCCAGCATAACCCAGGGGGCGGCCGCTGAAGCTTTCTTT. Amino acid sequence: CASITQGAAAEAFF.

This clone appeared a single time. This chain connects TRBV10-3 to TRBJ2-3, with TRBD1 identical over 7 bases. From germline, CDR1 is ENHRY and CDR2 SYGVKD. The CDR3 is 17 residues long. J was trimmed by 0 bases and V by 7 bases; bases with no gene match: 13. In DNA, the CDR3 is TGTGCCATCATGCTCCGAGGAGGACAGGCGAGCACAGATACGCAGTATTTT. Translation: CAIMLRGGQASTDTQYF.

The chain employs TRBV10-3 and TRBJ1-1, with 8 bases identical to TRBD1. The ends lost 6 bases at V and 7 bases at J; junction bases unmatched: 4. The length of the CDR3 is 12 residues. CDR1 is ENHRY and CDR2 is SYGVKD in the germline V gene. CDR3 sequence reads: CAIRETGGEAFF. The CDR3 DNA reads TGTGCCATCAGAGAAACAGGGGGTGAAGCTTTCTTT.

The CDR3 loop reads CASSQEPGTGYNEQFF. The CDR3 DNA reads TGCGCCAGCAGCCAAGAGCCCGGGACAGGGTACAATGAGCAGTTCTTC. The genes are TRBV4-3 and TRBJ2-1, with 9 nucleotides matching TRBD1. J was trimmed by 4 bases and V by 0 bases; bases with no gene match: 4. Germline lookup yields CDR1 LGHNA and CDR2 YSLEER. CDR3 size: 16 residues.

This rearrangement joins TRBV7-2 to TRBJ2-3, with TRBD2 matching over 15 bases. CDR3 length equals 16 residues. The germline V gene encodes CDR1 SGHTA and CDR2 FQGNSA. The ends lost 6 bases at V and 4 bases at J; junction bases unmatched: 5. Written as DNA, the CDR3 is TGTGCCAGCAGTACGGGACTAGCGGGGGGTGCAGATACGCAGTATTTT. It specifies CASSTGLAGGADTQYF.

The CDR3 bases are TGCGCCAGCAGCATAGGAGGGTTGGGCACAGATACGCAGTATTTT. Amino acid sequence: CASSIGGLGTDTQYF. The genes are TRBV5-1 and TRBJ2-3; TRBD2 is a possible D gene (6 bases). V lost 4 bases and J lost 1, with 13 bases in between. CDR3 size: 15 residues. Germline loops: CDR1 SGHRS, CDR2 YFSETQ.

This chain uses TRBV13 with TRBJ2-6; D call uncertain. V lost 4 bases to trimming and J lost 2 bases, with 6 bases between them. This CDR3 comprises 14 residues. The V gene's germline CDR1 is PRHDT and CDR2 FYEKMQ (reference sequence). The CDR3 protein is CASSSTTGANVLTF. CDR3 bases: TGTGCCAGCAGCTCGACAACTGGGGCCAACGTCCTGACTTTC. The variable domain in full, with the rest retrieved from reference TRBV13 and TRBJ2-6, is AAGVIQSPRHLIKEKRETATLKCYPIPRHDTVYWYQQGPGQDPQFLISFYEKMQSDKGSIPDRFSAQQFSDYHSELNMSSLELGDSALYFCASSSTTGANVLTFGAGSRLTVL.

The chain joins TRBV7-9 to TRBJ2-5; weak D call: TRBD2 (5 bases). V was cut by 3 bases and J by 4 bases, with 6 bases left in between. Germline CDR1 is SEHNR and CDR2 is FQNEAQ (reference sequence). The CDR3 covers 12 residues. DNA for the CDR3: TGTGCCAGCAGCTTTCGGGGAGAGACCCAGTACTTC. Its protein is CASSFRGETQYF.

The chain links TRBV5-1 to TRBJ2-3; 9 bases line up with TRBD1. Germline assignment: CDR1 SGHRS and CDR2 YFSETQ. This CDR3 is built from 16 residues. V shed 4 bases and J 10 bases; nucleotides not matched to a gene: 16. CDR3 sequence (DNA): TGCGCCAGCAGCCCGAGGGACAGGGTGGGGGAAAGCTCGCAGTATTTT. Its translation: CASSPRDRVGESSQYF.

This chain uses TRBV6-1 with TRBJ1-1; possible D gene TRBD1, 5 bases. CDR3 length: 15 residues. Germline V lookup: CDR1 MNHNS, CDR2 SASEGT. V was trimmed by 3 bases and J by 0 bases, leaving 11 bases between them. This CDR3 reads CASSDWGVLNTEAFF. The CDR3 DNA follows: TGTGCCAGCAGTGATTGGGGGGTACTGAACACTGAAGCTTTCTTT.

This chain links TRBV19 with TRBJ1-1, with D maybe TRBD1 (5 bases). This CDR3 has 15 amino acids. Trimming took 8 bases from V and 5 from J, leaving 21 bases between them. CDR1 LNHDA and CDR2 SQIVND come from the germline V gene (reference sequence). The CDR3 nucleotides are TGTGCCAGTTCTTATGGGGGGGAATTAAAGACTGAAGCTTTCTTT. Translated, it gives CASSYGGELKTEAFF.